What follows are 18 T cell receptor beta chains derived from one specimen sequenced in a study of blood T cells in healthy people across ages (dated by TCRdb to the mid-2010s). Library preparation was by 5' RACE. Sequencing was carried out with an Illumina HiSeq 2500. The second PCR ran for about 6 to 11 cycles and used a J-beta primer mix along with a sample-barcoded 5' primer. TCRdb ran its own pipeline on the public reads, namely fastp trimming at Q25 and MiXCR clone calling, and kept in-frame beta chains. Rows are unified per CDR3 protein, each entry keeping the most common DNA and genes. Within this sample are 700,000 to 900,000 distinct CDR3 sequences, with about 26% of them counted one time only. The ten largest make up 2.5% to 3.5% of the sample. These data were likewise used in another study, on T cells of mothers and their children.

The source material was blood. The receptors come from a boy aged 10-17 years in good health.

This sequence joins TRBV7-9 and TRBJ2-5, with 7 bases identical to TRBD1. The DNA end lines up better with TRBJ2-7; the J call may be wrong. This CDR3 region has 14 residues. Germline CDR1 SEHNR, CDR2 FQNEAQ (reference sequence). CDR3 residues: CASSLEGQRYEQYF. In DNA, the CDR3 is TGTGCCAGCAGCTTAGAGGGACAGCGCTACGAGCAGTACTTC.

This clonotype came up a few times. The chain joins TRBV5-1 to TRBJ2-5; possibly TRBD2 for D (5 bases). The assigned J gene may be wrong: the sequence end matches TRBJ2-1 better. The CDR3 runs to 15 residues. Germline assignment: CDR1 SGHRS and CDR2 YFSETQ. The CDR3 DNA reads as TGCGCCAGCAGCGAGCAAATAGGGAGTACCAATGAGCAGTTCTTC. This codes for CASSEQIGSTNEQFF.

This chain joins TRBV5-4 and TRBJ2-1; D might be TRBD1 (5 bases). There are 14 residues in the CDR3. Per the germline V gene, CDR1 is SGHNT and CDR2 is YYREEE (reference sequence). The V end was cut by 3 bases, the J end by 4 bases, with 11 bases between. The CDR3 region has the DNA TGTGCCAGCAGCTCGGCGGACACTTACAATGAGCAGTTCTTC. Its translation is CASSSADTYNEQFF.

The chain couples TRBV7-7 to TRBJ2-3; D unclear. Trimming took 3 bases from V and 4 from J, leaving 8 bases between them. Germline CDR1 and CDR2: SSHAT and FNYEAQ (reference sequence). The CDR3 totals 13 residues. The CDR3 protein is CASSLGRSDTQYF. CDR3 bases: TGTGCCAGCAGCTTGGGCAGATCAGATACGCAGTATTTT.

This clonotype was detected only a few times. CDR3 nucleotides: TGTGCCAGCAGTTATTTAGGGTTCGGCAGGGTGGGGGATACGCAGTATTTT. Translation: CASSYLGFGRVGDTQYF. The chain links TRBV27 to TRBJ2-3; TRBD1 is a possible D gene (5 bases). Germline CDR1 is MNHEY and CDR2 is SMNVEV (reference sequence). Between the trimmed V and J ends, which lost 4 bases and 6 bases, there was a span of 23 bases. This CDR3 spans 17 amino acids.

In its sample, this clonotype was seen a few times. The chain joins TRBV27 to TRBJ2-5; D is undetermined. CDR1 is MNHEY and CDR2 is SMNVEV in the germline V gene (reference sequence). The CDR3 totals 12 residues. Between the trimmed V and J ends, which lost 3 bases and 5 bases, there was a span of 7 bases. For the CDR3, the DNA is TGTGCCAGCAGTTTTAATCGGGAGACCCAGTACTTC. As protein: CASSFNRETQYF.

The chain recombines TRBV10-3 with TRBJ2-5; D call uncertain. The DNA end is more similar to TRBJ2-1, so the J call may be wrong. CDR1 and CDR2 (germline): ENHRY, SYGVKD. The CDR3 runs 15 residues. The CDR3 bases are TGTGCCATCACCTCGGACCGCTCAGCTTACAATGAGCAGTTCTTC. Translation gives CAITSDRSAYNEQFF.

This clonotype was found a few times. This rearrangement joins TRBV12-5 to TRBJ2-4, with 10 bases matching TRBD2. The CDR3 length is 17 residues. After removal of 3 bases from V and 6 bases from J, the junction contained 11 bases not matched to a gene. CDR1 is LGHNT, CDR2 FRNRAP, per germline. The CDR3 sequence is CASGFLAGGRLGNIQYF. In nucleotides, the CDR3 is TGTGCTAGTGGTTTTTTAGCGGGGGGACGTCTCGGAAACATTCAGTACTTC.

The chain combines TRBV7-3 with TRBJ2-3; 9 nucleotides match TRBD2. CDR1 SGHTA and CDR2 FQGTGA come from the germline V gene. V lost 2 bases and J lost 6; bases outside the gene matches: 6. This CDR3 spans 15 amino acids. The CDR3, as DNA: TGTGCCAGCAGCTTACCGGGCGGGGGGGCCGATACGCAGTATTTT. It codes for CASSLPGGGADTQYF.

The CDR3 DNA sequence: TGTGCCACCAGCAGAGGGACAGGGGGCGCCCCAGGTACGCAGTATTTT. Protein: CATSRGTGGAPGTQYF. The chain combines TRBV15 with TRBJ2-3, with TRBD1 identical over 11 bases. Germline CDR1 LNHNV, CDR2 YYDKDF (reference sequence). The V and J ends lost 1 base and 8 bases, in that order; junction bases with no gene match: 8. The length of the CDR3 is 16 residues.

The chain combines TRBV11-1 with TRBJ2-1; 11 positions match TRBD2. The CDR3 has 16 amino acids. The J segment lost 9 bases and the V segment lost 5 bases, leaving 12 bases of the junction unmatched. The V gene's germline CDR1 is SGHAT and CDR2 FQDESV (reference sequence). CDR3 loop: CASSPNSGGASSEQFF. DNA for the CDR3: TGTGCCAGCAGCCCTAATAGCGGGGGGGCCTCGAGTGAGCAGTTCTTC.

The CDR3 loop is CSRRSSVNNEQFF. Written as DNA, the CDR3 is TGCAGCAGACGAAGTTCCGTAAACAATGAGCAGTTCTTC. The chain recombines TRBV29-1 with TRBJ2-1; unclear D gene. V was cut by 8 bases and J by 5 bases, with 16 bases left in between. Germline CDR1 SQVTM, CDR2 ANQGSEA. The CDR3 is 13 residues long.

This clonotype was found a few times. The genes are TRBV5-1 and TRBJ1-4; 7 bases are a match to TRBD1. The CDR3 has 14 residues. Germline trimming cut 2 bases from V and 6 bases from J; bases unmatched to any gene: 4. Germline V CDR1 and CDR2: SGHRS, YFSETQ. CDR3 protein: CASSLQGFDEKLFF. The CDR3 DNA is TGCGCCAGCAGCTTACAGGGGTTCGATGAAAAACTGTTTTTT.

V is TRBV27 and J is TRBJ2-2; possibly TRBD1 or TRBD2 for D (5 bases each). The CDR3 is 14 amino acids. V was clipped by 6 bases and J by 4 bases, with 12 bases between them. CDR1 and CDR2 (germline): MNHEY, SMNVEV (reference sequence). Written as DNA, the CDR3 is TGTGCCAGCAGAATTTCCGGGACCACCGGGGAGCTGTTTTTT. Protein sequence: CASRISGTTGELFF.

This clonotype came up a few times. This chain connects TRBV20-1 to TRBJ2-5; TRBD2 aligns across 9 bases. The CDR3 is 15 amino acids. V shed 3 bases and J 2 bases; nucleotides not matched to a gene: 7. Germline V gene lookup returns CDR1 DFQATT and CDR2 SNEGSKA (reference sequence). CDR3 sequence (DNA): TGCAGTGCTAGGCAACTAGCGGGCCCACAAGAGACCCAGTACTTC. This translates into CSARQLAGPQETQYF.

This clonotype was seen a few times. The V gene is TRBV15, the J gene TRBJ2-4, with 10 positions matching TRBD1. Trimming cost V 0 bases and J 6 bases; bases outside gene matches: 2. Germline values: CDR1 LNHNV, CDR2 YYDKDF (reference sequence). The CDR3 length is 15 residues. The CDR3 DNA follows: TGTGCCACCAGCAGAGACCGGGACAGGGGAAACATTCAGTACTTC. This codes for CATSRDRDRGNIQYF.

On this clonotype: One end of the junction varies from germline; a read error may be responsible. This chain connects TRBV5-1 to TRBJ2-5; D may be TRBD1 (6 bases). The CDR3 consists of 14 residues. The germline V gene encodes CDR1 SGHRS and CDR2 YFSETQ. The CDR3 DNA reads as TGCGCCAGCAGCGTGGGGGCGCGCCAAGAGACCCACTACTTC. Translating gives CASSVGARQETHYF.

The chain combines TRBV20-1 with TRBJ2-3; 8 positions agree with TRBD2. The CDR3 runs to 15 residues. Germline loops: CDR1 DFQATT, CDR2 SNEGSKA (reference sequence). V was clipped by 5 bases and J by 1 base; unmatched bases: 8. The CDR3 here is CSASTSGAGTDTQYF. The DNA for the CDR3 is TGCAGTGCTTCTACTAGCGGAGCCGGCACAGATACGCAGTATTTT.